Included here is one T cell receptor (beta chain) sequence, with context. These data are taken from a study of PD-1 blockade in mismatch repair-deficient tumors. Mismatch repair deficiency was confirmed in all patients, by PCR or immunohistochemistry. Assay: immunoSEQ multiplex PCR; the TCRdb copy retains only in-frame clones and omits some. The table records just under 80,000 clones, around 80% of them present only once. Sequencing was performed on peripheral blood, taken 44 weeks after starting pembrolizumab. The sequence was obtained from an adult with mismatch repair-deficient cancer.

As DNA, the CDR3 is TGTGCCAGCAGCTTTACTCCTACCGGGAGCAATGAGCAGTTCTTC. This sequence encodes CASSFTPTGSNEQFF. V usage is TRBV5-6 and J usage is TRBJ2-1; TRBD2 is a possible D gene (6 bases). Per germline, CDR1 SGHDT and CDR2 YYEEEE. V lost 2 bases and J lost 6, with 15 bases in between. CDR3 length: 15 residues.